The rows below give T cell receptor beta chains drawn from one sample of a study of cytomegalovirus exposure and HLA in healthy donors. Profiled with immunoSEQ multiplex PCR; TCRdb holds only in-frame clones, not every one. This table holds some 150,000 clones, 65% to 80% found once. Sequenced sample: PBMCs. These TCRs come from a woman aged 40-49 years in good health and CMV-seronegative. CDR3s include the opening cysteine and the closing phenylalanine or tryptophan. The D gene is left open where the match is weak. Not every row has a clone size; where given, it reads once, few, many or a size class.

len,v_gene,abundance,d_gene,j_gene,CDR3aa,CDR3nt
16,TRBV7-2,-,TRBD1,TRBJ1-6,CASSLGLPGQGSPLHF,TGTGCCAGCAGCTTAGGGCTACCGGGACAGGGATCACCCCTCCACTTT
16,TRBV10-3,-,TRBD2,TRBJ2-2,CAISDSSGSRTGELFF,TGTGCCATCAGTGATAGTAGCGGGAGCAGGACCGGGGAGCTGTTTTTT
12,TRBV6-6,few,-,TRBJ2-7,CASSARLGEQYF,TGTGCCAGCAGTGCGAGACTAGGCGAGCAGTACTTC
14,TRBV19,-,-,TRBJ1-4,CASRRGTTNEKLFF,TGTGCCAGTAGGCGGGGGACAACTAATGAAAAACTGTTTTTT
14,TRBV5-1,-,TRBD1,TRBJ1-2,CASSLADRGDGYTF,TGCGCCAGCAGCTTGGCCGACAGGGGAGATGGCTACACCTTC
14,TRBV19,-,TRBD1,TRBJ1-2,CASSQARGLYGYTF,TGTGCCAGTAGTCAGGCCAGGGGGCTCTATGGCTACACCTTC
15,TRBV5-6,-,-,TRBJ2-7,CASSFVLAGGYEQYF,TGTGCCAGCAGCTTTGTCCTAGCCGGGGGCTACGAGCAGTACTTC
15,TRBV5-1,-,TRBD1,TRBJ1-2,CASSQTGDSSYGYTF,TGCGCCAGCAGCCAAACCGGGGACAGTTCATATGGCTACACCTTC
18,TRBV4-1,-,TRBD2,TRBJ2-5,CASSYSGGHGTDQETQYF,TGCGCCAGCAGCTATAGCGGGGGGCACGGTACGGACCAAGAGACCCAGTACTTC
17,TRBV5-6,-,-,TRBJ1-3,CASSLRTLTSSGNTIYF,TGTGCCAGCAGCCTTAGGACACTAACGAGCTCTGGAAACACCATATATTTT
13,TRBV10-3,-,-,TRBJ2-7,CAARGGSPYEQYF,TGTGCCGCGCGAGGAGGGAGTCCTTACGAGCAGTACTTC
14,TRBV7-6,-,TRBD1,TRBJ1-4,CASSLGTGNEKLFF,TGTGCCAGCAGCTTGGGGACAGGGAATGAAAAACTGTTTTTT
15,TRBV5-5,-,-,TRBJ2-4,CASSLLGERLNIQYF,TGTGCCAGCAGCTTGCTCGGGGAGAGGTTGAACATTCAGTACTTC
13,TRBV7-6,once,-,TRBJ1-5,CASSQDPREPQHF,TGTGCCAGCAGCCAAGACCCCAGGGAGCCCCAGCATTTT
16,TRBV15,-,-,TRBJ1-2,CATSRDLAGRAYGYTF,TGTGCCACCAGCAGAGATTTAGCGGGCAGAGCCTATGGCTACACCTTC
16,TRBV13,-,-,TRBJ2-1,CASSLTGGGLNNEQFF,TGTGCCAGCAGCTTAACAGGGGGGGGACTTAACAATGAGCAGTTCTTC
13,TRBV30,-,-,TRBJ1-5,CAWSVLSNQPQHF,TGTGCCTGGAGTGTCCTTAGCAATCAGCCCCAGCATTTT
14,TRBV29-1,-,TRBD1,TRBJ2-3,CSVGETGTADTQYF,TGCAGCGTTGGGGAGACAGGGACCGCAGATACGCAGTATTTT
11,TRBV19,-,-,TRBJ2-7,CASKAGTVQYF,TGTGCCAGTAAGGCGGGTACGGTTCAGTACTTC
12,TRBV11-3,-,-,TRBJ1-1,CASSLAGGQAFF,TGTGCCAGCAGCTTAGCTGGAGGGCAGGCTTTCTTT
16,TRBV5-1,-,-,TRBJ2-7,CASSLAINQGTYEQYF,TGCGCCAGCAGCTTGGCCATCAACCAGGGCACCTACGAGCAGTACTTC
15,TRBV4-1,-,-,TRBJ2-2,CASSQDRLYTGELFF,TGCGCCAGCAGCCAAGATCGGTTATACACCGGGGAGCTGTTTTTT
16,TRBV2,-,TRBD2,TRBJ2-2,CASSEGIGAGAGELFF,TGTGCCAGCAGTGAAGGTATCGGAGCGGGGGCCGGGGAGCTGTTTTTT
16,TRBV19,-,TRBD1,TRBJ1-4,CASSIKLTGSDEKLFF,TGTGCCAGTAGTATAAAACTGACAGGGTCTGATGAAAAACTGTTTTTT
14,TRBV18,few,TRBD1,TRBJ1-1,CASSPQGANTEAFF,TGTGCCAGCTCACCACAGGGGGCGAACACTGAAGCTTTCTTT
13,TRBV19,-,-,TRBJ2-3,CASSIYGTDTQYF,TGTGCCAGTAGTATTTATGGCACAGATACGCAGTATTTT
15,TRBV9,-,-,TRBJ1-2,CASSVVDSTYYGYTF,TGTGCCAGCAGCGTAGTCGATTCGACTTACTATGGCTACACCTTC
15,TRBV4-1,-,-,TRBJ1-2,CASSQETGNNYGYTF,TGCGCCAGCAGCCAAGAAACAGGGAACAACTATGGCTACACCTTC
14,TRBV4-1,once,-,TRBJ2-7,CASSLDGGSYEQYF,TGCGCCAGCAGTCTCGACGGAGGCTCCTACGAGCAGTACTTC
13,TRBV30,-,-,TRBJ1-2,CAWSVLGGTGYTF,TGTGCCTGGAGTGTACTAGGAGGGACCGGCTACACCTTC
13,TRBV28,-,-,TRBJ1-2,CASSSRTLYGYTF,TGTGCCAGCAGTTCCCGGACACTATATGGCTACACCTTC
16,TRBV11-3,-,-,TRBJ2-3,CASSLDHSVGTDTQYF,TGTGCCAGCAGCTTAGATCATAGCGTGGGCACAGATACGCAGTATTTT
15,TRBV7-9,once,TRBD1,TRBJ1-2,CASSSGQGGTYGYTF,TGTGCCAGCAGCTCGGGACAGGGCGGGACCTATGGCTACACCTTC
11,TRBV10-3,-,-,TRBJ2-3,CAISVTDTQYF,TGTGCCATCAGCGTCACAGATACGCAGTATTTT
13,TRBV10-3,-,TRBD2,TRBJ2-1,CAIKLAEYNEQFF,TGTGCCATCAAACTAGCGGAGTACAATGAGCAGTTCTTC
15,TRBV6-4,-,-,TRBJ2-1,CASSDLGLPNNEQFF,TGTGCCAGCAGTGACCTGGGACTGCCAAACAATGAGCAGTTCTTC
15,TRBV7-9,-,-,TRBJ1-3,CASSWAGRPGNTIYF,TGTGCCAGCAGCTGGGCGGGGCGACCTGGAAACACCATATATTTT
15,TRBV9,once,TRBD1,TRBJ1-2,CASSVGRTGRYGYTF,TGTGCCAGCAGCGTGGGACGGACAGGGAGATATGGCTACACCTTC
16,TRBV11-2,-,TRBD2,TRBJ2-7,CASSSRLAGLSYEQYF,TGTGCCAGCAGCTCCCGGCTAGCGGGGCTCTCCTACGAGCAGTACTTC
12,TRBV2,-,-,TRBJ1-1,CASSESGREAFF,TGTGCCAGCAGTGAAAGTGGCAGGGAAGCTTTCTTT
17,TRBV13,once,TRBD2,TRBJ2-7,CASSSLTGLAGAYEQYF,TGTGCCAGCAGCTCCTTGACGGGACTAGCGGGAGCCTACGAGCAGTACTTC
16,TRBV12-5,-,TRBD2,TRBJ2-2,CASAPGGTSVTGELFF,TGTGCTAGTGCCCCTGGGGGGACTAGTGTTACCGGGGAGCTGTTTTTT
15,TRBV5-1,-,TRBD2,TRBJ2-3,CASSPGLANTDTQYF,TGCGCCAGCAGCCCCGGACTAGCGAACACAGATACGCAGTATTTT
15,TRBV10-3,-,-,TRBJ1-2,CAISTRGSYNYGYTF,TGTGCCATCAGTACACGGGGGAGCTATAACTATGGCTACACCTTC
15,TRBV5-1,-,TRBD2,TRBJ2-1,CASRATGTSGNEQFF,TGCGCCAGCAGAGCAACCGGGACTAGCGGGAATGAGCAGTTCTTC